The rows below give T cell receptor beta chains drawn from one sample of a study of beta chain features in type 1 diabetes. Some clones are missing from TCRdb's copy, which holds only in-frame ones; the method was immunoSEQ multiplex PCR. The repertoire has 150,000 to 170,000 clones, about 8.1% of them found once; the top ten carry almost 0.65%. Sequencing was carried out using central memory CD4+ T cells from blood. The receptors come from a man aged 18 to 29 in good health. Each CDR3 is given with its conserved first and last residue. A D gene is named only where the DNA matches it firmly. Only part of the rows carry a size: once, few, many, or a class if the clone is expanded.

clone size	V gene	J gene	D gene	CDR3 protein	CDR3 DNA
few	TRBV28	TRBJ1-2	TRBD1	CASRPGQGYGYTF	TGTGCCAGCAGACCGGGACAGGGCTATGGCTACACCTTC
many	TRBV7-9	TRBJ2-6	-	CASSSGVRGANVLTF	TGTGCCAGCAGCTCGGGGGTTAGGGGGGCCAACGTCCTGACTTTC
-	TRBV4-1	TRBJ1-6	TRBD1	CASSQEAGGWLGSPLHF	TGCGCCAGCAGCCAAGAGGCAGGGGGTTGGCTCGGTTCACCCCTCCACTTT
-	TRBV7-2	TRBJ2-1	TRBD2	CASSFDGTSPVNEQFF	TGTGCCAGCAGCTTCGATGGGACTAGCCCAGTCAATGAGCAGTTCTTC
many	TRBV27	TRBJ1-2	-	CASSLSTGYGYTF	TGTGCCAGCAGTTTATCGACAGGCTATGGCTACACCTTC
-	TRBV28	TRBJ2-7	-	CASSSGTLPEEQYF	TGTGCCAGCAGTTCCGGGACTCTGCCGGAAGAGCAGTACTTC
-	TRBV7-9	TRBJ2-1	-	CASSAPRSYNEQFF	TGTGCCAGCAGCGCCCCTAGGTCCTACAATGAGCAGTTCTTC
few	TRBV6-5	TRBJ1-2	-	CASRETGSYGYTF	TGTGCCAGCAGGGAAACGGGGTCTTATGGCTACACCTTC
few	TRBV4-3	TRBJ1-3	-	CASSQFTGYGNTIYF	TGCGCCAGCAGCCAATTTACAGGGTACGGAAACACCATATATTTT
-	TRBV2	TRBJ2-5	TRBD1	CASRPEGTGETQYF	TGTGCCAGCAGACCTGAGGGGACAGGAGAGACCCAGTACTTC
-	TRBV11-2	TRBJ1-1	TRBD1	CASSSPAGQKISEAFF	TGTGCCAGCAGCTCACCCGCGGGACAGAAAATCTCTGAAGCTTTCTTT
-	TRBV5-1	TRBJ2-5	-	CASSLERVEGVQETQYF	TGCGCCAGCAGCTTGGAGAGGGTCGAGGGGGTGCAAGAGACCCAGTACTTC
-	TRBV4-2	TRBJ1-1	-	CASSQGQGETTEAFF	TGTGCCAGCAGCCAGGGGCAGGGCGAGACCACTGAAGCTTTCTTT
few	TRBV7-2	TRBJ2-7	TRBD2	CASSPTSGRAYEQYF	TGTGCCAGCAGCCCAACTAGCGGGAGGGCCTACGAGCAGTACTTC
few	TRBV7-3	TRBJ2-7	-	CASSLLAGNEQYF	TGTGCCAGCAGCTTACTTGCGGGGAACGAGCAGTACTTC
-	TRBV28	TRBJ1-5	TRBD1	CASRRQGLNQPQHF	TGTGCCAGCAGAAGACAGGGCCTAAATCAGCCCCAGCATTTT
few	TRBV5-1	TRBJ2-1	TRBD2	CASSIGTSGYNEQFF	TGCGCCAGCAGCATCGGGACTAGCGGTTACAATGAGCAGTTCTTC
-	TRBV5-4	TRBJ1-2	TRBD1	CASSSPGTGGDGYTF	TGTGCCAGCAGCTCTCCCGGGACAGGGGGCGATGGCTACACCTTC
few	TRBV30	TRBJ1-3	-	CAWSPGAGNTIYF	TGTGCCTGGAGCCCAGGGGCTGGAAACACCATATATTTT
-	TRBV27	TRBJ1-1	-	CASSFQGYGEAFF	TGTGCCAGCAGTTTTCAGGGATACGGTGAAGCTTTCTTT
-	TRBV6-6	TRBJ2-7	-	CASSLVGGAGEQYF	TGTGCCAGCAGCTTGGTGGGGGGGGCCGGGGAGCAGTACTTC
-	TRBV6-6	TRBJ2-1	-	CASSSLAPSYNEQFF	TGTGCCAGCAGTTCGCTAGCACCGAGTTACAATGAGCAGTTCTTC
few	TRBV7-2	TRBJ1-6	-	CASGRVRNSPLHF	TGTGCCAGTGGGAGGGTAAGAAATTCACCCCTCCACTTT
few	TRBV28	TRBJ1-2	-	CASSRESGGYTF	TGTGCCAGCAGCCGGGAAAGCGGCGGCTACACCTTC
-	TRBV7-9	TRBJ1-1	-	CASSFSTGGTEAFF	TGTGCCAGCAGCTTTTCGACGGGGGGAACTGAAGCTTTCTTT
few	TRBV27	TRBJ1-1	-	CASSLKSVDTEAFF	TGTGCCAGCAGTTTAAAATCAGTGGACACTGAAGCTTTCTTT
few	TRBV6-5	TRBJ2-7	-	CASSGTLSYEQYF	TGTGCCAGCAGTGGGACTCTTTCCTACGAGCAGTACTTC
few	TRBV6-1	TRBJ1-5	-	CASSPGGANQPQHF	TGTGCCAGCAGCCCTGGCGGGGCCAATCAGCCCCAGCATTTT
-	TRBV9	TRBJ2-7	TRBD2	CASSVGWGGYEQYF	TGTGCCAGCAGCGTAGGATGGGGGGGGTACGAGCAGTACTTC
many	TRBV6-5	TRBJ2-1	-	CASSLRGLRNEQFF	TGTGCCAGCAGCCTTAGGGGACTCCGTAATGAGCAGTTCTTC
-	TRBV29-1	TRBJ2-7	-	CSVEDLGRAGEQYF	TGCAGCGTTGAAGATCTGGGCAGGGCGGGGGAGCAGTACTTC